One TCR beta chain is described in this entry. The antigen is not known. A much bigger clone sits one base away, suggesting this may be a read error. These data belong to a study of T cells in Graves' hyperthyroidism and ophthalmopathy. Study results and caveats: Among clonotypes expanded in thyroid above 0.001, most were also found in blood.

This CDR3 comprises 15 residues. The germline V gene encodes CDR1 KGHDR and CDR2 SFDVKD. V lost 4 bases, J lost 1 base, and 9 bases lay in between. From RNA transcripts, TCR beta CDR3 regions were amplified. RT-PCR in the first round (using the HTBI primer set) targeted the TCR CDR3. TCRdb itself ran the multiplex PCR reads through MiXCR, one entry per CDR3 protein. The sample has hundreds of thousands of distinct CDR3 sequences, about two fifths seen once. Across 18 months, stable Graves' hyperthyroidism was marked by no progression to ophthalmopathy. Used for diagnoses were clinical symptoms, serum thyroxine and TRAb, thyroid ultrasound and orbital computed tomography. From less than 13 ml of fresh peripheral blood, PBMCs were isolated.

The receptor was derived from a man in his late teens or twenties with Graves' hyperthyroidism. Sequencing was performed on blood. V usage is TRBV24-1 and J usage is TRBJ2-2; perhaps TRBD1 as D (5 bases). CDR3 bases: TGTGCCACCAGTGACCTGACAGAGAACACCGGGGAGCTGTTTTTT. Protein: CATSDLTENTGELFF.